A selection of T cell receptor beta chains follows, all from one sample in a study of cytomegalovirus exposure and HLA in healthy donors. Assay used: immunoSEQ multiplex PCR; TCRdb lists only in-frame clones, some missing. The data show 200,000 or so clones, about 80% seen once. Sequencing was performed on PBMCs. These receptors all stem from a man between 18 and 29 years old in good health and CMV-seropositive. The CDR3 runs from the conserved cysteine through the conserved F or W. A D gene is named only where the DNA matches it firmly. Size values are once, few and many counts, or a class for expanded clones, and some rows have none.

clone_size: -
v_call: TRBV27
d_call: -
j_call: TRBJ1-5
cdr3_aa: CASSPVGQPQHF
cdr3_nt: TGTGCCAGCAGCCCCGTCGGGCAGCCCCAGCATTTT

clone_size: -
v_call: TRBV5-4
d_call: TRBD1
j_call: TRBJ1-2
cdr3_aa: CASSTGDSDNYGYTF
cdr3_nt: TGTGCCAGCAGCACAGGGGACAGCGACAACTATGGCTACACCTTC

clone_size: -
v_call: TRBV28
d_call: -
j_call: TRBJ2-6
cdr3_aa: CASSFHQASGANVLTF
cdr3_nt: TGTGCCAGCAGTTTTCACCAGGCTTCTGGGGCCAACGTCCTGACTTTC

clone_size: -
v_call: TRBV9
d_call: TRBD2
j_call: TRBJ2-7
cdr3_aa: CASSVGAGTSIYEQYF
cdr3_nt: TGTGCCAGCAGCGTAGGGGCCGGGACTAGTATTTACGAGCAGTACTTC

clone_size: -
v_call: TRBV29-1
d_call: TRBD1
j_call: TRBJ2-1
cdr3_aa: CSVDRVEAYNEQFF
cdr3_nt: TGCAGCGTCGACAGGGTGGAGGCTTACAATGAGCAGTTCTTC

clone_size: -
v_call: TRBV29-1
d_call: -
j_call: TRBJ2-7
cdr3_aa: CSALAWGGGDEQYF
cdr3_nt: TGCAGCGCTCTCGCATGGGGGGGCGGCGACGAGCAGTACTTC

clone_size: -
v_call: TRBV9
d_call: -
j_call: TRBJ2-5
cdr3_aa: CASSGRYQETQYF
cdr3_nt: TGTGCCAGCAGCGGGAGGTACCAAGAGACCCAGTACTTC

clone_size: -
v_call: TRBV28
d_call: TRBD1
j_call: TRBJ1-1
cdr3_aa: CASSFDRVRSREAFF
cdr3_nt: TGTGCCAGCAGTTTCGACAGGGTCCGAAGTCGAGAAGCTTTCTTT

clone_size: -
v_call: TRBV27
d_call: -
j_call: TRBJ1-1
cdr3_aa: CASSLGGTTEAFF
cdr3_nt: TGTGCCAGCAGTTTAGGAGGGACCACTGAAGCTTTCTTT

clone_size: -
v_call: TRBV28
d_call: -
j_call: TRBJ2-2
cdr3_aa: CASSSRGPGELFF
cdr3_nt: TGTGCCAGCAGCTCCCGTGGGCCCGGGGAGCTGTTTTTT

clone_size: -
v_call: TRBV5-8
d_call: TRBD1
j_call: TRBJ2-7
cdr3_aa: CASSLTDRFWGEQYF
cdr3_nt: TGTGCCAGCAGCTTGACGGACAGGTTCTGGGGCGAGCAGTACTTC

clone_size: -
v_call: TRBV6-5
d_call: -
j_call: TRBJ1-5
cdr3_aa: CASSGPQVNQPQHF
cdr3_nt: TGTGCCAGCAGTGGTCCACAGGTCAATCAGCCCCAGCATTTT

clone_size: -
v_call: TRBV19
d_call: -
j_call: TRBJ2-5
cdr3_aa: CASSAGLEGTQYF
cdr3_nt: TGTGCCAGTTCTGCGGGGTTAGAGGGGACCCAGTACTTC

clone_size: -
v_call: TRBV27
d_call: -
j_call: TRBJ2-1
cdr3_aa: CASTPKLGEQFF
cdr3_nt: TGTGCCAGCACCCCGAAGCTGGGCGAGCAGTTCTTC

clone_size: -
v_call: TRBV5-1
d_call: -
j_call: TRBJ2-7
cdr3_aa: CASSSGAGYEQYF
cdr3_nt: TGCGCCAGCAGCTCCGGCGCGGGCTACGAGCAGTACTTC

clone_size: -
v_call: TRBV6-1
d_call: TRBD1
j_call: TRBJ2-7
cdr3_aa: CASSVRGRGSGQYF
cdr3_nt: TGTGCCAGCAGTGTTAGGGGGCGCGGAAGTGGGCAGTACTTC

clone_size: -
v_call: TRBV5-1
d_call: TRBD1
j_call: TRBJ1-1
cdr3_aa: CASSPQGATEAFF
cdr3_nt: TGCGCCAGCAGCCCACAGGGGGCCACTGAAGCTTTCTTT

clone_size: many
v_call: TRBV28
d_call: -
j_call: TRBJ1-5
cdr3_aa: CASSPRVWGQPQHF
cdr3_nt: TGTGCCAGCAGTCCCAGGGTCTGGGGTCAGCCCCAGCATTTT

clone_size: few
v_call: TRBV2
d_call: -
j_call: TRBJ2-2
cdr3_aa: CASSDGQHGELFF
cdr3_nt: TGTGCCAGCAGTGACGGACAGCACGGGGAGCTGTTTTTT

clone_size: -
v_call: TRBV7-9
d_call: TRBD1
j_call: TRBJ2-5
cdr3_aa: CASSPRTGGRETQYF
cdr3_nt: TGTGCCAGCAGCCCAAGGACAGGGGGCAGAGAGACCCAGTACTTC

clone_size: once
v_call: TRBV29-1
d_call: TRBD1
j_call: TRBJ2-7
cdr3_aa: CSVARDRGLNEQYF
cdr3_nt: TGCAGCGTGGCCCGGGACAGGGGGCTGAACGAGCAGTACTTC

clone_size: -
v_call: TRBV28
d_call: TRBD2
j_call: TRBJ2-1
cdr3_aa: CASSPPGLHYNEQFF
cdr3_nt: TGTGCCAGCAGTCCACCGGGACTACACTACAATGAGCAGTTCTTC

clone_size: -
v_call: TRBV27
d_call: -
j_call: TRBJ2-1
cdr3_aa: CASSLQGNEQFF
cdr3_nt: TGTGCCAGCAGTTTACAGGGAAATGAGCAGTTCTTC

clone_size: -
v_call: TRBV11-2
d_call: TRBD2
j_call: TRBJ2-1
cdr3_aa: CASSAPGLAGYEQFF
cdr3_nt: TGTGCCAGCAGCGCTCCGGGACTAGCGGGTTATGAGCAGTTCTTC

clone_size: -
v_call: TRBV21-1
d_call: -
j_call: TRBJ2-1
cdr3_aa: CASSKPSGRIYNEQFF
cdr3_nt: TGTGCCAGCAGCAAACCTAGCGGGAGGATTTACAATGAGCAGTTCTTC

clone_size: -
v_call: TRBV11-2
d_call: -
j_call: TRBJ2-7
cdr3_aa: CASSLGQGHVYEQYF
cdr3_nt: TGTGCCAGCAGCTTAGGGCAGGGTCATGTGTACGAGCAGTACTTC

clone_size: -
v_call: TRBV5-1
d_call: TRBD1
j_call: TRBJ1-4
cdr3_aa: CASSWDSAEEKLFF
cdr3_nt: TGCGCCAGCAGCTGGGACAGCGCGGAGGAAAAACTGTTTTTT

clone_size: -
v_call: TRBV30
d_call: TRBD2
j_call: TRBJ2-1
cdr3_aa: CACTGTSGRALDEQFF
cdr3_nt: TGTGCCTGCACCGGGACTAGCGGGAGGGCCTTGGATGAGCAGTTCTTC

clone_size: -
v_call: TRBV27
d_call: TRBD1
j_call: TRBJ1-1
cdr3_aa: CASSSRPTGFTEAFF
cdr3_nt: TGTGCCAGCAGTTCCCGTCCGACAGGGTTCACTGAAGCTTTCTTT

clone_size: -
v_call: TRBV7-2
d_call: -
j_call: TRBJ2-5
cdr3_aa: CASSLTAGETQYF
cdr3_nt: TGTGCCAGCAGCTTAACAGCGGGAGAGACCCAGTACTTC

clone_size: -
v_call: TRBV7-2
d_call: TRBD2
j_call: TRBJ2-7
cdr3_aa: CASSLAGTSGGYEQYF
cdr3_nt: TGTGCCAGCAGCTTAGCCGGGACTAGCGGGGGGTACGAGCAGTACTTC

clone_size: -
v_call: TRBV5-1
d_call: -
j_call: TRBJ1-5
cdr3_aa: CASSLEQNQPQHF
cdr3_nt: TGCGCCAGCAGCTTGGAACAGAATCAGCCCCAGCATTTT

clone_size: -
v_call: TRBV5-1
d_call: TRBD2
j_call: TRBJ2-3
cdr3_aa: CASSLGLAGPTDTQYF
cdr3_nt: TGCGCCAGCAGCTTGGGTCTAGCGGGACCAACGGATACGCAGTATTTT

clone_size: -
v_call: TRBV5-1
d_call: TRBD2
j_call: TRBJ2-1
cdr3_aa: CASSSGLPYNEQFF
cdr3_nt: TGCGCCAGCAGCTCGGGACTACCCTACAATGAGCAGTTCTTC

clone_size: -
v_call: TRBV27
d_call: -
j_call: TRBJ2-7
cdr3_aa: CASVNRGQGLYEQYF
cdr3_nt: TGTGCCAGCGTTAACCGTGGACAGGGACTATACGAGCAGTACTTC

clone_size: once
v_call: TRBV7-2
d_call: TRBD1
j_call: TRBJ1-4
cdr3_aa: CASSLVGTGMTNEKLFF
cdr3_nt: TGTGCCAGCAGCTTAGTAGGGACAGGGATGACTAATGAAAAACTGTTTTTT